What follows describes a single TCR beta chain. The record originates from a study of blood T cell repertoires in COVID-19. V was shortened by 5 bases and J by 3 bases, with 14 bases between the two germline ends. Per the germline V gene, CDR1 is LGHDT and CDR2 is YNNKEL (reference sequence). The CDR3 is 14 residues long. Authors' data handling: Reference gene primer amplification gave nucleated cell count estimates. The data were produced by immunoSEQ multiplex PCR, yet TCRdb's version contains in-frame clones alone and is incomplete. That table supplies the V and J calls and clone size; D and trimming were determined from the DNA. Of over 300,000 clones listed, approximately 88% are singletons.

This chain joins TRBV3-1 (or the pseudogene TRBV3-2) and TRBJ2-7; perhaps TRBD1 as D (5 bases). The sequencing input was peripheral blood. This TCR was recovered from a young man who had recovered from COVID-19. In DNA, the CDR3 is TGTGCCAGCAGCTTACTCTCAGGGATCTACGAGCAGTACTTC. This encodes CASSLLSGIYEQYF.